This T cell receptor (beta chain) was captured in a study of shared clonotypes between healthy human individuals. Notes on this clone: Its antigen is still unknown.

Overall study findings and caveats: Clonotype sharing among donors was thought likely to change with sequencing depth. Rarefaction curves obtained for sorted subsets showed sequencing incomplete despite large depth.

Using immunoSEQ multiplex PCR, the repertoire was profiled, and TCRdb retains in-frame clones only, with some absent. The data hold a few million clones, with 85% to 95% observed a single time. The sequenced material came from naive CD4+ T cells from PBMCs. Subset in this sample: CD45RA+ positively selected. The origin of this receptor is a young man in good health. Some clones in this sample may be carry-over from other donors' samples.

DNA for the CDR3: TGTGCCAGCAGCGCCCGGGACAGGCCCACAGATACGCAGTATTTT. This codes for CASSARDRPTDTQYF. V is TRBV5-8 and J is TRBJ2-3; TRBD1 agrees at 8 bases. V dropped 4 bases and J dropped 2; count of bases not matched to a gene: 6. Germline assignment: CDR1 SGHTS and CDR2 YDEGEE. The CDR3 has 15 residues.